Below are 13 T cell receptor beta chains sequenced from a single sample in a study of early T cells in non-severe SARS-CoV-2 infection. Each CDR3 protein is one row after TCRdb ran MiXCR on the 5' RACE reads. The data hold under 40,000 distinct CDR3 sequences, with about 6.3% observed a single time. What was sequenced was whole blood. The receptors come from an adult who was a healthcare worker with PCR-confirmed SARS-CoV-2 infection or an uninfected control (not recorded which).

This clonotype has at least ten counts. This chain connects TRBV24-1 to TRBJ2-1; D may be TRBD1 (6 bases). The V and J ends lost 9 bases and 7 bases respectively, with 15 bases between them. The CDR3 consists of 13 residues. Germline V gives CDR1 KGHDR, CDR2 SFDVKD. The CDR3 nucleotides read TGTGCCACCGGGCGGACAGTCAGGAATGAGCAGTTCTTC. This translates into CATGRTVRNEQFF.

This clonotype is judged medium-sized. The chain employs TRBV20-1 and TRBJ1-6; D is perhaps TRBD1 (5 bases). The V gene's germline CDR1 is DFQATT and CDR2 SNEGSKA (reference sequence). The ends were cut back, 5 bases at V and 12 bases at J, with 14 bases in the middle. CDR3 size: 12 residues. The CDR3 spells CSAAQAGGPLHF. CDR3 coding DNA: TGCAGTGCTGCACAGGCGGGAGGACCCCTCCACTTT.

This clonotype was seen many times. The chain combines TRBV9 with TRBJ2-3; possibly TRBD1 or TRBD2 for D (5 bases each). Germline lookup yields CDR1 SGDLS and CDR2 YYNGEE. V was trimmed by 4 bases and J by 4 bases, leaving 7 bases between them. The CDR3 covers 12 residues. The CDR3 DNA reads TGTGCCAGCAGCAGGGACGCAGATACGCAGTATTTT. It translates to CASSRDADTQYF.

This clonotype was found once. The chain recombines TRBV11-2 with TRBJ2-1, with D possibly being TRBD2 (5 bases). There are 18 residues in the CDR3. In germline, CDR1 is SGHAT, CDR2 FQNNGV. V lost 1 base and J lost 0, with 16 bases in between. In nucleotides, the CDR3 is TGTGCCAGCAGCTTAGTGTCGGGAAAGTTAAGCTCCTACAATGAGCAGTTCTTC. It is translated as CASSLVSGKLSSYNEQFF. Filled out from reference TRBV11-2 and TRBJ2-1, the complete variable domain reads EAGVAQSPRYKIIEKRQSVAFWCNPISGHATLYWYQQILGQGPKLLIQFQNNGVVDDSQLPKDRFSAERLKGVDSTLKIQPAKLEDSAVYLCASSLVSGKLSSYNEQFFGPGTRLTVL.

This clonotype was picked up many times. This chain connects TRBV7-7 to TRBJ2-1, with 8 bases fitting TRBD1. From germline, CDR1 is SSHAT and CDR2 FNYEAQ (reference sequence). With V trimmed by 5 bases and J by 10 bases, 7 bases remained unmatched. The CDR3 length is 13 residues. CDR3 loop: CASSLTGGREQFF. The CDR3 nucleotides are TGTGCCAGCAGCCTTACAGGGGGTCGGGAGCAGTTCTTC.

This clonotype occurred many times. This chain connects TRBV11-2 to TRBJ2-2, with 11 positions matching TRBD2. CDR1 is SGHAT, CDR2 FQNNGV, per germline. V lost 5 bases to trimming and J lost 7 bases; unmatched junction nucleotides: 12. The CDR3 covers 17 residues. In DNA form, the CDR3 reads TGTGCCAGCAGCCAAATTTTGACTAGCGGGATAAACGGGGAGCTGTTTTTT. Translating it yields CASSQILTSGINGELFF.

This clonotype has ten or more counts. The genes are TRBV7-2 and TRBJ2-1; D gene ambiguous. CDR1 SGHTA and CDR2 FQGNSA come from the germline V gene. The length of the CDR3 is 11 residues. V lost 4 bases and J lost 8, with 6 bases in between. The CDR3 protein is CASSSFYEQFF. Written as DNA, the CDR3 is TGTGCCAGCAGCTCGTTCTATGAGCAGTTCTTC. The full variable domain, with the rest looked up from reference TRBV7-2 and TRBJ2-1, is GAGVSQSPSNKVTEKGKDVELRCDPISGHTALYWYRQSLGQGLEFLIYFQGNSAPDKSGLPSDRFSAERTGGSVSTLTIQRTQQEDSAVYLCASSSFYEQFFGPGTRLTVL.

The chain recombines TRBV6-1 with TRBJ2-6; 7 nucleotides line up with TRBD1. The V gene end was trimmed by 10 bases and the J gene end by 2 bases; junction bases not matched to a gene: 5. CDR1 is MNHNS, CDR2 SASEGT, per germline. The CDR3 contains 14 residues. The CDR3 protein is CAIDQGAGANVLTF. CDR3 DNA: TGTGCCATAGATCAGGGGGCTGGGGCCAACGTCCTGACTTTC.

The table lists this clonotype with many counts. The rearrangement links TRBV20-1 to TRBJ2-1; D is tentatively TRBD1 or TRBD2 (7 bases each). There are 14 residues in the CDR3. Germline assignment: CDR1 DFQATT and CDR2 SNEGSKA (reference sequence). V dropped 7 bases and J dropped 8 bases, with 21 bases sitting between them. Written as DNA, the CDR3 is TGCAGTGTAACCGGGACTATAGGGGGCGATGAGCAGTTCTTC. Protein sequence: CSVTGTIGGDEQFF.

This clonotype occurred a few times. The chain carries TRBV10-3 and TRBJ1-2, with 7 positions matching TRBD1. Germline V gives CDR1 ENHRY, CDR2 SYGVKD. The CDR3 spans 10 residues. After removal of 10 bases from V and 8 bases from J, the junction contained 4 bases not matched to a gene. The CDR3 DNA reads as TGTGCCAGCAGGGGGGCAGGCTACACCTTC. It codes for CASRGAGYTF.

In DNA, the CDR3 is TGTGCCAGCAGTTCTACGGGGGCAGAATCTAGAATCTCCTACGAGCAGTACTTC. Protein: CASSSTGAESRISYEQYF. The V call is TRBV11-2, the J call TRBJ2-7; D may be TRBD1 or TRBD2 (6 bases each). V was cut by 6 bases and J by 0 bases, with 24 bases left in between. From germline, CDR1 is SGHAT and CDR2 FQNNGV. This CDR3 comprises 18 residues.

Ten or more counts support this clonotype. The V gene is TRBV18, the J gene TRBJ2-2; 7 bases are shared with TRBD2. Trimming cost V 3 bases and J 0 bases; bases outside gene matches: 1. There are 15 residues in the CDR3. In germline, CDR1 is KGHSH, CDR2 LQKENI. CDR3 sequence reads: CASSPGLANTGELFF. Here the CDR3 DNA reads TGTGCCAGCTCACCTGGACTAGCGAACACCGGGGAGCTGTTTTTT.

In its sample, this clonotype was seen many times. The CDR3 nucleotides read TGTGCCAGCAACAGCGGCGCGGGACAGGGCGTGTCCGGGGAGCTGTTTTTT. Protein product: CASNSGAGQGVSGELFF. This chain connects TRBV28 to TRBJ2-2; the match to TRBD1 covers 9 bases. Losses at the gene ends were 7 bases for V and 6 bases for J; bases not matched to a gene: 15. CDR1 is MDHEN, CDR2 SYDVKM, per germline. The CDR3 loop spans 17 amino acids.